The rows below give T cell receptor beta chains drawn from one sample of a study of cytomegalovirus exposure and HLA in healthy donors. Method: immunoSEQ multiplex PCR; TCRdb's copy keeps in-frame clones and lacks some. The sample has 200,000 to 250,000 clones, about 75% seen once. The sequenced sample consisted of PBMCs. Source of these receptors: a man younger than 35 in good health and CMV-seronegative. The CDR3 runs from the conserved cysteine through the conserved F or W. D genes are given only for firm matches. Clone size appears in some rows only: once, few, many, or a class for an expanded clone.

clone size: -
J gene: TRBJ1-2
V gene: TRBV14
D gene: -
CDR3 DNA: TGTGCCAGCAGCTTAGGCGCGGCCCGTGGCTACACCTTC
CDR3 protein: CASSLGAARGYTF

clone size: -
J gene: TRBJ2-5
V gene: TRBV11-2
D gene: TRBD2
CDR3 DNA: TGTGCCAGCAGCTTTACTAGCGGGGATGAGGAGACCCAGTACTTC
CDR3 protein: CASSFTSGDEETQYF

clone size: -
J gene: TRBJ2-2
V gene: TRBV4-3
D gene: TRBD2
CDR3 DNA: TGCGCCAGCAGCCAGAGTTCGGGAGGGGGTCCGAACACCGGGGAGCTGTTTTTT
CDR3 protein: CASSQSSGGGPNTGELFF

clone size: -
J gene: TRBJ2-7
V gene: TRBV5-1
D gene: TRBD1
CDR3 DNA: TGCGCCAGCAGCTTGGAAGGGACAGATACCTACGAGCAGTACTTC
CDR3 protein: CASSLEGTDTYEQYF

clone size: -
J gene: TRBJ1-6
V gene: TRBV7-9
D gene: TRBD1
CDR3 DNA: TGTGCCAGCAGCACCCTAGGACAGGGGATTTCACCCCTCCACTTT
CDR3 protein: CASSTLGQGISPLHF

clone size: -
J gene: TRBJ2-7
V gene: TRBV9
D gene: -
CDR3 DNA: TGTGCCAGCAGCGTAGCTACCCAGGGCGAGCAGTACTTC
CDR3 protein: CASSVATQGEQYF

clone size: -
J gene: TRBJ2-5
V gene: TRBV5-4
D gene: -
CDR3 DNA: TGTGCCTCCGAGGCGGGTGAGACCCAGTACTTC
CDR3 protein: CASEAGETQYF

clone size: -
J gene: TRBJ2-5
V gene: TRBV29-1
D gene: TRBD2
CDR3 DNA: TGCAGCGTTGATTCGGGAGGCCGGGAGACCCAGTACTTC
CDR3 protein: CSVDSGGRETQYF

clone size: -
J gene: TRBJ2-1
V gene: TRBV7-3
D gene: TRBD2
CDR3 DNA: TGTGCCAGCAGCCCCTTAGCGGGGGGGCGCGATGAGCAGTTCTTC
CDR3 protein: CASSPLAGGRDEQFF

clone size: -
J gene: TRBJ2-6
V gene: TRBV7-9
D gene: -
CDR3 DNA: TGTGCCAGCAGCTTAATGACACAGACCTCTGGGGCCAACGTCCTGACTTTC
CDR3 protein: CASSLMTQTSGANVLTF

clone size: -
J gene: TRBJ2-2
V gene: TRBV9
D gene: -
CDR3 DNA: TGTGCCAGCAGCGTAGAGGATGTGGCGGGGAACACCGGGGAGCTGTTTTTT
CDR3 protein: CASSVEDVAGNTGELFF

clone size: -
J gene: TRBJ2-3
V gene: TRBV12-5
D gene: -
CDR3 DNA: TGTGCTAGTGGTTTGTCGAGGAATACGCAGTATTTT
CDR3 protein: CASGLSRNTQYF

clone size: -
J gene: TRBJ2-1
V gene: TRBV5-1
D gene: TRBD2
CDR3 DNA: TGCGCCAGCAGCTTGAACTCCGGGACTAGCGGGAGACTTTACAATGAGCAGTTCTTC
CDR3 protein: CASSLNSGTSGRLYNEQFF

clone size: -
J gene: TRBJ2-1
V gene: TRBV20-1
D gene: -
CDR3 DNA: TGCAGTGCTAGTCTTGAGCAGTTCTTC
CDR3 protein: CSASLEQFF

clone size: -
J gene: TRBJ1-1
V gene: TRBV29-1
D gene: -
CDR3 DNA: TGCAGCGTTGACGCCGGGGGACGCGGCACTGAAGCTTTCTTT
CDR3 protein: CSVDAGGRGTEAFF

clone size: -
J gene: TRBJ2-5
V gene: TRBV6-5
D gene: -
CDR3 DNA: TGTGCCAGCAGTGAGACTGGACAGACCCAGTACTTC
CDR3 protein: CASSETGQTQYF

clone size: -
J gene: TRBJ2-7
V gene: TRBV7-6
D gene: -
CDR3 DNA: TGTGCCAGCAGCTTCCCGGGGGAACCCTACGAGCAGTACTTC
CDR3 protein: CASSFPGEPYEQYF

clone size: few
J gene: TRBJ2-1
V gene: TRBV19
D gene: TRBD2
CDR3 DNA: TGTGCCAGTAGGCGGGGGAGCTCCTACAATGAGCAGTTCTTC
CDR3 protein: CASRRGSSYNEQFF

clone size: -
J gene: TRBJ1-3
V gene: TRBV10-3
D gene: TRBD1
CDR3 DNA: TGTGCCAGCCTGACAGGGGCCGGAAACACCATATATTTT
CDR3 protein: CASLTGAGNTIYF

clone size: -
J gene: TRBJ2-5
V gene: TRBV7-9
D gene: -
CDR3 DNA: TGTGTCAGCAGCTCCGCGGAGACCCAGTACTTC
CDR3 protein: CVSSSAETQYF

clone size: -
J gene: TRBJ1-4
V gene: TRBV11-3
D gene: TRBD1
CDR3 DNA: TGTGCCAGCAGCTCCGGACAGGTTAATGAAAAACTGTTTTTT
CDR3 protein: CASSSGQVNEKLFF

clone size: few
J gene: TRBJ1-1
V gene: TRBV6-1
D gene: -
CDR3 DNA: TGTGCCAGCAGTGAAAAGGGGATGAACACTGAAGCTTTCTTT
CDR3 protein: CASSEKGMNTEAFF

clone size: -
J gene: TRBJ1-1
V gene: TRBV19
D gene: -
CDR3 DNA: TGTGCCAGTAGGAGAAACCAACGAACTTTCTTT
CDR3 protein: CASRRNQRTFF

clone size: -
J gene: TRBJ2-1
V gene: TRBV19
D gene: TRBD2
CDR3 DNA: TGTGCCAGTTCGAGACTAGCGGATTACAATGAGCAGTTCTTC
CDR3 protein: CASSRLADYNEQFF

clone size: -
J gene: TRBJ1-3
V gene: TRBV2
D gene: -
CDR3 DNA: TGTGCCAGCAGTGGCAGCTCTGGAAACACCATATATTTT
CDR3 protein: CASSGSSGNTIYF

clone size: -
J gene: TRBJ2-1
V gene: TRBV6-6
D gene: -
CDR3 DNA: TGTGCCAGCAGTTACGGGCCTGGTCGAGATGAGCAGTTCTTC
CDR3 protein: CASSYGPGRDEQFF

clone size: -
J gene: TRBJ1-2
V gene: TRBV19
D gene: -
CDR3 DNA: TGTGCCAGTATGGCCTCTTATGGTTACACCTTC
CDR3 protein: CASMASYGYTF

clone size: -
J gene: TRBJ2-3
V gene: TRBV5-1
D gene: -
CDR3 DNA: TGCGCCAGCAGCTTGGCCGCAGGGAATACGCAGTATTTT
CDR3 protein: CASSLAAGNTQYF

clone size: -
J gene: TRBJ2-1
V gene: TRBV7-3
D gene: TRBD1
CDR3 DNA: TGTGCCAGCAGATCCGGGACAGGGGAATACAATGAGCAGTTCTTC
CDR3 protein: CASRSGTGEYNEQFF

clone size: -
J gene: TRBJ2-4
V gene: TRBV12-5
D gene: TRBD1
CDR3 DNA: TGTGCTAGTGCACCGACAGGGCCGGCCAAAAACATTCAGTACTTC
CDR3 protein: CASAPTGPAKNIQYF

clone size: -
J gene: TRBJ2-7
V gene: TRBV6-5
D gene: TRBD2
CDR3 DNA: TGTGCCAGCGGCCCCGGGACTAGCACCTACGAGCAGTACTTC
CDR3 protein: CASGPGTSTYEQYF

clone size: -
J gene: TRBJ2-7
V gene: TRBV7-3
D gene: -
CDR3 DNA: TGTGCCAGCAGCTTAAATCAGGCGCAGGGAACCTACGAGCAGTACTTC
CDR3 protein: CASSLNQAQGTYEQYF

clone size: -
J gene: TRBJ2-7
V gene: TRBV19
D gene: -
CDR3 DNA: TGTGCCAGTAGTACAGACTCTTCCTACGAGCAGTACTTC
CDR3 protein: CASSTDSSYEQYF

clone size: -
J gene: TRBJ2-7
V gene: TRBV28
D gene: -
CDR3 DNA: TGTGCCAGCAGCGACAGAATGAAATCCTACGAGCAGTACTTC
CDR3 protein: CASSDRMKSYEQYF

clone size: few
J gene: TRBJ2-5
V gene: TRBV15
D gene: -
CDR3 DNA: TGTGCCAGTTCTAGCGCAGAGGAAGAGACCCAGTACTTC
CDR3 protein: CASSSAEEETQYF

clone size: -
J gene: TRBJ2-4
V gene: TRBV7-2
D gene: -
CDR3 DNA: TGTGCCAGCAGCTTAGGGGGAGATGGCATTCAGTACTTC
CDR3 protein: CASSLGGDGIQYF

clone size: -
J gene: TRBJ2-7
V gene: TRBV27
D gene: -
CDR3 DNA: -
CDR3 protein: CASSFGDGAYEQYF

clone size: -
J gene: TRBJ2-7
V gene: TRBV6-5
D gene: -
CDR3 DNA: TGTGCCTCAGCTCCGGGACAATTCTACGAGCAGTACTTC
CDR3 protein: CASAPGQFYEQYF

clone size: -
J gene: TRBJ2-1
V gene: TRBV9
D gene: TRBD2
CDR3 DNA: TGTGCCAGCAGCGTCTTGACTAGCGGATACAATGAGCAGTTCTTC
CDR3 protein: CASSVLTSGYNEQFF

clone size: -
J gene: TRBJ1-1
V gene: TRBV7-2
D gene: -
CDR3 DNA: TGTGCCAGCAGCTTAGGGGTTCAGGGTTGGAACACTGAAGCTTTCTTT
CDR3 protein: CASSLGVQGWNTEAFF

clone size: few
J gene: TRBJ2-7
V gene: TRBV7-6
D gene: TRBD1
CDR3 DNA: TGTGCCAGCAGCTTAGGACAGGGGACCTCCGAGCAGTACTTC
CDR3 protein: CASSLGQGTSEQYF

clone size: -
J gene: TRBJ2-3
V gene: TRBV27
D gene: TRBD1
CDR3 DNA: TGTGCCAGCAGTTCGGGACAGGGCCCAGATACGCAGTATTTT
CDR3 protein: CASSSGQGPDTQYF

clone size: -
J gene: TRBJ2-3
V gene: TRBV6-5
D gene: TRBD2
CDR3 DNA: TGTGCCAGCAGTTTGGTAGCGGGGGGGACAGATACGCAGTATTTT
CDR3 protein: CASSLVAGGTDTQYF

clone size: -
J gene: TRBJ2-5
V gene: TRBV19
D gene: TRBD2
CDR3 DNA: TGTGCCAGTAGCCCTACGGGAGGAGAGACCCAGTACTTC
CDR3 protein: CASSPTGGETQYF

clone size: -
J gene: TRBJ1-1
V gene: TRBV4-3
D gene: -
CDR3 DNA: TGCGCCAGCAGCCAAAGGCCAGGCACTGAAGCTTTCTTT
CDR3 protein: CASSQRPGTEAFF

clone size: -
J gene: TRBJ2-2
V gene: TRBV9
D gene: -
CDR3 DNA: TGTGCCTGCGGGTTGGGAGAGAACACCGGGGAGCTGTTTTTT
CDR3 protein: CACGLGENTGELFF

clone size: -
J gene: TRBJ2-3
V gene: TRBV7-9
D gene: TRBD1
CDR3 DNA: TGTGCCAGCAGCCCGGACAGGGGCACAGATACGCAGTATTTT
CDR3 protein: CASSPDRGTDTQYF

clone size: -
J gene: TRBJ2-7
V gene: TRBV11-3
D gene: TRBD1
CDR3 DNA: TGTGCCAGCAGCCCCAGGGGGACCCCCTACGAGCAGTACTTC
CDR3 protein: CASSPRGTPYEQYF